Listed below are T cell receptor beta chains from one sample, sequenced in a study of T cell repertoires in cytomegalovirus infection. These receptors lack a known antigen. TCRdb re-derived calls from the reads in MiXCR, one entry per CDR3 protein. The table shows 150,000 to 200,000 distinct CDR3 sequences, with roughly 21% occurring only once. The starting material was CD8+ T cells from cultured PBMCs, obtained from culture after CMV antigen stimulation. The receptors come from a human donor in good health (CMV status not recorded). Some clones in this sample may be carry-over from other donors' samples. Each CDR3 is given with its conserved first and last residue. A D gene is named only where the DNA matches it firmly. Clone sizes are given selectively: once, few, many, or a class where the clone is expanded.

v_gene: TRBV9; abundance: NA; d_gene: TRBD1; j_gene: TRBJ1-6; CDR3aa: CASSPRGAGGNSPLHF; CDR3nt: TGTGCCAGCAGCCCCCGTGGGGCAGGGGGGAATTCACCCCTCCACTTT
v_gene: TRBV5-6; abundance: few; d_gene: NA; j_gene: TRBJ2-5; CDR3aa: CASNQPSSGEETQYF; CDR3nt: TGTGCCAGCAACCAGCCCTCCTCGGGCGAAGAGACCCAGTACTTC
v_gene: TRBV29-1; abundance: few; d_gene: TRBD1; j_gene: TRBJ2-7; CDR3aa: CSVPGQGVDEQYF; CDR3nt: TGCAGCGTGCCGGGACAGGGCGTAGACGAGCAGTACTTC
v_gene: TRBV24-1; abundance: NA; d_gene: NA; j_gene: TRBJ1-2; CDR3aa: CATSDLYIHPDNYGYTF; CDR3nt: TGTGCCACCAGTGACCTTTACATCCACCCGGACAACTATGGCTACACCTTC
v_gene: TRBV19; abundance: NA; d_gene: TRBD2; j_gene: TRBJ2-1; CDR3aa: CASSILAGAPPRYNEQFF; CDR3nt: TGTGCCAGTAGCATACTAGCGGGGGCCCCCCCCCGTTACAATGAGCAGTTCTTC
v_gene: TRBV7-2; abundance: NA; d_gene: TRBD1; j_gene: TRBJ1-4; CDR3aa: CASSLIWAGGPNEKLFF; CDR3nt: TGTGCCAGCAGCTTAATCTGGGCAGGGGGACCTAATGAAAAACTGTTTTTT
v_gene: TRBV20-1; abundance: NA; d_gene: NA; j_gene: TRBJ2-3; CDR3aa: CSAEYRVRGITDTQYF; CDR3nt: TGCAGTGCTGAATATCGAGTCCGAGGGATCACAGATACGCAGTATTTT
v_gene: TRBV5-8; abundance: NA; d_gene: NA; j_gene: TRBJ2-7; CDR3aa: CASSLRTAYEQYF; CDR3nt: TGTGCCAGCAGCTTAAGGACAGCCTACGAGCAGTACTTC
v_gene: TRBV14; abundance: NA; d_gene: NA; j_gene: TRBJ2-1; CDR3aa: CASSLTSLRDEQFF; CDR3nt: TGTGCCAGCAGCCTCACTTCGTTACGGGATGAGCAGTTCTTC
v_gene: TRBV7-9; abundance: NA; d_gene: TRBD1; j_gene: TRBJ2-5; CDR3aa: CASSSDRGHSETQYF; CDR3nt: TGTGCCAGCAGCTCCGACAGGGGGCATTCGGAGACCCAGTACTTC
v_gene: TRBV11-2; abundance: NA; d_gene: TRBD1; j_gene: TRBJ1-5; CDR3aa: CASSLWAGGGHSNQPQHF; CDR3nt: TGTGCCAGCAGCTTATGGGCAGGGGGGGGTCATAGCAATCAGCCCCAGCATTTT
v_gene: TRBV27; abundance: NA; d_gene: TRBD1; j_gene: TRBJ2-5; CDR3aa: CASSLSTGAETQYF; CDR3nt: TGTGCCAGCAGTTTATCGACAGGGGCAGAGACCCAGTACTTC
v_gene: TRBV25-1; abundance: few; d_gene: NA; j_gene: TRBJ1-1; CDR3aa: CASSEERVGNTEAFF; CDR3nt: TGTGCCAGCAGTGAAGAACGCGTTGGGAACACTGAAGCTTTCTTT
v_gene: TRBV7-8; abundance: few; d_gene: NA; j_gene: TRBJ2-2; CDR3aa: CASSSPRTGPNTGELFF; CDR3nt: TGTGCCAGCAGCTCCCCCCGGACTGGACCGAACACCGGGGAGCTGTTTTTT
v_gene: TRBV7-2; abundance: few; d_gene: NA; j_gene: TRBJ2-2; CDR3aa: CASSFLTVNTGELFF; CDR3nt: TGTGCCAGCAGCTTCCTGACAGTAAACACCGGGGAGCTGTTTTTT
v_gene: TRBV7-2; abundance: NA; d_gene: NA; j_gene: TRBJ2-7; CDR3aa: CASSLGPPSEQYF; CDR3nt: TGTGCCAGCAGCTTAGGGCCCCCTAGCGAGCAGTACTTC
v_gene: TRBV7-9; abundance: few; d_gene: TRBD1; j_gene: TRBJ2-7; CDR3aa: CASSSFNGQERVHEQYF; CDR3nt: TGTGCCAGCAGTTCATTTAACGGACAGGAAAGAGTCCACGAGCAGTACTTC
v_gene: TRBV7-2; abundance: few; d_gene: NA; j_gene: TRBJ2-1; CDR3aa: CASSSATRFLDNEQFF; CDR3nt: TGTGCCAGCAGCTCCGCCACCAGATTCCTCGACAATGAGCAGTTCTTC
v_gene: TRBV7-9; abundance: NA; d_gene: TRBD1; j_gene: TRBJ1-1; CDR3aa: CASSVPGQGRGTEAFF; CDR3nt: TGTGCCAGCAGCGTCCCGGGACAGGGAAGAGGCACTGAAGCTTTCTTT